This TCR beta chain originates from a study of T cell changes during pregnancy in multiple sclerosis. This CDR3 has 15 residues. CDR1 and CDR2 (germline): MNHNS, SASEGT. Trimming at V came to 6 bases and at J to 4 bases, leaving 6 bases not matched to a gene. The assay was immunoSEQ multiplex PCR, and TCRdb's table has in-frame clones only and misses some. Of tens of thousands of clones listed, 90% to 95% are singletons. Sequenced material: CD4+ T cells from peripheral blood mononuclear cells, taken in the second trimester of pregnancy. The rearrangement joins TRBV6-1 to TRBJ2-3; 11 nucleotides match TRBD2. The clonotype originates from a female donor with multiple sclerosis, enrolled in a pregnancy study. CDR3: CASSISGRVPDTQYF. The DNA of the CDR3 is TGTGCCAGCAGCATTAGCGGGAGGGTCCCAGATACGCAGTATTTT.